This TCR beta chain appears in the sequencing data of a study of blood T cell repertoires in COVID-19. V was pared by 4 bases and J by 6 bases, with 6 bases of the junction left unmatched. Germline loops: CDR1 SGHVS, CDR2 FQNEAQ. The CDR3 consists of 14 residues. Original analysis: Scientists estimated how many nucleated cells there were by amplifying reference gene primers. Measured with immunoSEQ multiplex PCR; TCRdb has only the in-frame clones, and not every one. V, J and clone size are those of that table, while D and trimming were read from the DNA. Altogether more than 100,000 clones are present, 87% being singletons, with the ten largest covering around 3.1%.

V gene TRBV7-8 combines with J gene TRBJ2-1; TRBD2 aligns across 7 bases. This receptor was taken from a man aged 45-65 years in a cohort sampled during active COVID-19. The specimen was peripheral blood. The CDR3 reads CASSSTSVRNEQFF. The CDR3 DNA follows: TGTGCCAGCAGCTCAACTAGCGTGCGCAATGAGCAGTTCTTC.